The rows below give T cell receptor beta chains drawn from one sample of a study of response to subunit inactivated influenza vaccine. TCRdb recomputed calls from the RT-PCR reads with MiXCR, one row per CDR3 protein. Of roughly 500,000 distinct CDR3 sequences listed, approximately 16% were seen once; the top ten hold less than 4%. The sequenced sample was CD4+ T cells sorted from PBMCs, obtained 23 months after vaccination. These receptors all come from a man between 45 and 75 years old who received an inactivated influenza vaccine. CDR3s include the opening cysteine and the closing phenylalanine or tryptophan. D genes are given only for firm matches. Expanded clones are given a class, and other clones once, few, many or no size at all.

clone_size: few; j_call: TRBJ1-1; d_call: TRBD1; v_call: TRBV4-2; cdr3_nt: TGTGCCAGCAGCCCTCGGCAGGGGGCCACTGAAGCTTTCTTT; cdr3_aa: CASSPRQGATEAFF
clone_size: few; j_call: TRBJ2-7; d_call: NA; v_call: TRBV5-1; cdr3_nt: TGCGCCAGCAGCTTGGATGGGGGCGAGCAGTACTTC; cdr3_aa: CASSLDGGEQYF
clone_size: NA; j_call: TRBJ2-1; d_call: TRBD2; v_call: TRBV20-1; cdr3_nt: TGCAGTGCCGGGAAGGGGACCGGACTAGCGGGAGCTGAGCAGTTCTTC; cdr3_aa: CSAGKGTGLAGAEQFF
clone_size: few; j_call: TRBJ1-5; d_call: NA; v_call: TRBV20-1; cdr3_nt: TGCAGTGCTAGGGGACTGAGCAATCAGCCCCAGCATTTT; cdr3_aa: CSARGLSNQPQHF
clone_size: few; j_call: TRBJ1-1; d_call: TRBD1; v_call: TRBV7-9; cdr3_nt: TGTGCCAGCAGCTTAGGAGGGACAGGGAACACTGAAGCTTTCTTT; cdr3_aa: CASSLGGTGNTEAFF
clone_size: few; j_call: TRBJ2-7; d_call: NA; v_call: TRBV19; cdr3_nt: TGTGCCAGTACCGGAACAGGAACCTCCTACGAGCAGTACTTC; cdr3_aa: CASTGTGTSYEQYF
clone_size: NA; j_call: TRBJ2-5; d_call: NA; v_call: TRBV25-1; cdr3_nt: TGTGCCAGCAGTGGGGAGTTCCAAGAGACCCAGTACTTC; cdr3_aa: CASSGEFQETQYF
clone_size: NA; j_call: TRBJ2-1; d_call: NA; v_call: TRBV28; cdr3_nt: TGTGCCAGCAGTCCCGCCAAGCGAACTTACAATGAGCAGTTCTTC; cdr3_aa: CASSPAKRTYNEQFF
clone_size: few; j_call: TRBJ2-1; d_call: NA; v_call: TRBV20-1; cdr3_nt: TGCAGTGTCCGGCAGATATACTATGAGCAGTTCTTC; cdr3_aa: CSVRQIYYEQFF
clone_size: few; j_call: TRBJ2-4; d_call: TRBD2; v_call: TRBV18; cdr3_nt: TGTGCCAGCTCACCCGGACTAGCGGGGGGCCTAATCCCTCTAAGCCAAAGGGACATTCAGTACTTC; cdr3_aa: CASSPGLAGGLIPLSQRDIQYF
clone_size: NA; j_call: TRBJ2-2; d_call: TRBD1; v_call: TRBV6-2/TRBV6-3; cdr3_nt: TGTGCCAGCAGTTACAAACAGGGGGTTTACACCGGGGAGCTGTTCTTT; cdr3_aa: CASSYKQGVYTGELFF
clone_size: many; j_call: TRBJ2-7; d_call: NA; v_call: TRBV4-3; cdr3_nt: TGCGCCAGCAGCCAAAGTTGGTATCCGGGGACGACCTACGAGCAGTACTTC; cdr3_aa: CASSQSWYPGTTYEQYF
clone_size: NA; j_call: TRBJ2-5; d_call: NA; v_call: TRBV20-1; cdr3_nt: TGCAGTGCTAGAGGGGGCGGGGGACAACAAGAGACCCAGTACTTC; cdr3_aa: CSARGGGGQQETQYF
clone_size: NA; j_call: TRBJ2-3; d_call: NA; v_call: TRBV7-2; cdr3_nt: TGTGCCAGCAGCTCCGTGCCGCGGGTCGGGAGCCGTTATACGCAGTATTTT; cdr3_aa: CASSSVPRVGSRYTQYF
clone_size: NA; j_call: TRBJ2-2; d_call: NA; v_call: TRBV11-1; cdr3_nt: TGTGCCAGCAGCTTAGCGCAGAGTCTTACCGGGGAGCTGTTTTTT; cdr3_aa: CASSLAQSLTGELFF
clone_size: NA; j_call: TRBJ1-2; d_call: NA; v_call: TRBV10-2; cdr3_nt: TGCGCCAGCAGAGCCTTAGGGGATCGTGGCTACACCTTC; cdr3_aa: CASRALGDRGYTF
clone_size: NA; j_call: TRBJ1-6; d_call: NA; v_call: TRBV20-1; cdr3_nt: TGCAGTGCTCAGCCGGGCTACTCCTATAATTCACCCCTCCACTTT; cdr3_aa: CSAQPGYSYNSPLHF
clone_size: many; j_call: TRBJ1-5; d_call: NA; v_call: TRBV20-1; cdr3_nt: TGCAGTGCTAGAAGAACAACAGGGCTTATGAGCAATCAGCCCCAGCATTTT; cdr3_aa: CSARRTTGLMSNQPQHF
clone_size: NA; j_call: TRBJ1-2; d_call: NA; v_call: TRBV5-5; cdr3_nt: TGTGCCAGCAGCTTGGTCCAGGGCCATTATGGCTACACCTTC; cdr3_aa: CASSLVQGHYGYTF
clone_size: NA; j_call: TRBJ1-6; d_call: NA; v_call: TRBV7-6; cdr3_nt: TGTGCCAGCAGCTTGGTGAGGGAATCACCCCTCCACTTT; cdr3_aa: CASSLVRESPLHF
clone_size: few; j_call: TRBJ1-5; d_call: NA; v_call: TRBV20-1; cdr3_nt: TGCAGTGCTAGAGGACGTCTCCTTCCGCCGGGTAATCAGCCCCAGCATTTT; cdr3_aa: CSARGRLLPPGNQPQHF
clone_size: few; j_call: TRBJ2-4; d_call: TRBD1; v_call: TRBV7-2; cdr3_nt: TGTGCCAGCAGCCCGGACAGGCGTGCCATTCAGTACTTC; cdr3_aa: CASSPDRRAIQYF
clone_size: once; j_call: TRBJ2-7; d_call: NA; v_call: TRBV7-9; cdr3_nt: TGTGCCAGCAGCGCGTCCACCTACGAGCAGTACTTC; cdr3_aa: CASSASTYEQYF
clone_size: few; j_call: TRBJ2-7; d_call: TRBD1; v_call: TRBV6-1; cdr3_nt: TGTGCCAGCAGTAGTCCGGGACAGGTTAGCGAGCAGTACTTC; cdr3_aa: CASSSPGQVSEQYF
clone_size: NA; j_call: TRBJ1-3; d_call: NA; v_call: TRBV20-1; cdr3_nt: TGCAGTGCTAGAGATCCCCCAGGGGCCCCCTCTGGAAACACCATATATTTT; cdr3_aa: CSARDPPGAPSGNTIYF
clone_size: NA; j_call: TRBJ2-7; d_call: NA; v_call: TRBV19; cdr3_nt: TGTGCCAGTAGTATCACGAAAAGCTCCTACGAGCAGTACTTC; cdr3_aa: CASSITKSSYEQYF
clone_size: NA; j_call: TRBJ2-1; d_call: TRBD2; v_call: TRBV5-1; cdr3_nt: TGCGCCAGCAGCTTGGCCTCTAGCGGAGACAATGAGCAGTTCTTC; cdr3_aa: CASSLASSGDNEQFF
clone_size: NA; j_call: TRBJ2-5; d_call: NA; v_call: TRBV20-1; cdr3_nt: TGCAGTGCTAGAGATACGGGGAAACAAGAGACCCAGTACTTC; cdr3_aa: CSARDTGKQETQYF
clone_size: many; j_call: TRBJ1-1; d_call: TRBD1; v_call: TRBV3-1; cdr3_nt: TGTGCCAGCAGCCGGACAGGGGACGACGGTGAAGCTTTCTTT; cdr3_aa: CASSRTGDDGEAFF
clone_size: NA; j_call: TRBJ2-5; d_call: TRBD2; v_call: TRBV4-2; cdr3_nt: TGTGCCAGCAGCCAAGCGTGGCGGGGGGATCAAGAGACCCAGTACTTC; cdr3_aa: CASSQAWRGDQETQYF
clone_size: few; j_call: TRBJ1-1; d_call: NA; v_call: TRBV11-1; cdr3_nt: TGTGCCAGCAGACGCCCTCCCCAGGGTTCCCCGATGAACACTGAAGCTTTCTTT; cdr3_aa: CASRRPPQGSPMNTEAFF
clone_size: NA; j_call: TRBJ1-2; d_call: NA; v_call: TRBV11-1; cdr3_nt: TGTGCCAGCAGCCGGGACCAAGTTACTTATGGCTACACCTTC; cdr3_aa: CASSRDQVTYGYTF
clone_size: NA; j_call: TRBJ2-7; d_call: NA; v_call: TRBV7-9; cdr3_nt: TGTGCCAGCAGCCCAGGGGAGAGTAAGTACGAGCAGTACTTC; cdr3_aa: CASSPGESKYEQYF
clone_size: many; j_call: TRBJ2-3; d_call: TRBD1; v_call: TRBV20-1; cdr3_nt: TGCAGTGCTGGGGCCAGGACAGGGCAATTAGGTGCAGATACGCAGTATTTT; cdr3_aa: CSAGARTGQLGADTQYF
clone_size: NA; j_call: TRBJ2-5; d_call: TRBD2; v_call: TRBV5-4; cdr3_nt: TGTGCCAGCAGCCCAAAGCCTAGCGGGAGGATAGGTGAGACCCAGTACTTC; cdr3_aa: CASSPKPSGRIGETQYF
clone_size: NA; j_call: TRBJ2-3; d_call: NA; v_call: TRBV5-1; cdr3_nt: TGCGCCAGCAGCTTGTTTGAACAGACCGATACGCAGTATTTT; cdr3_aa: CASSLFEQTDTQYF
clone_size: NA; j_call: TRBJ2-1; d_call: TRBD2; v_call: TRBV29-1; cdr3_nt: TGCAGCGTTAAGGGGACTAGCGGGAAATTATATGAGCAGTTCTTC; cdr3_aa: CSVKGTSGKLYEQFF
clone_size: few; j_call: TRBJ2-7; d_call: TRBD1; v_call: TRBV7-6; cdr3_nt: TGTGCCAGCAGCCAGGGACAGGGGGTGGGCTACGAGCAGTACTTC; cdr3_aa: CASSQGQGVGYEQYF
clone_size: few; j_call: TRBJ2-3; d_call: TRBD2; v_call: TRBV7-2; cdr3_nt: TGTGCCAGCAGCTTAAGGGCGGGGGGCGATGCAGATACGCAGTATTTT; cdr3_aa: CASSLRAGGDADTQYF
clone_size: NA; j_call: TRBJ2-3; d_call: NA; v_call: TRBV2; cdr3_nt: TGTGCCAGCTTCGCACCAACTAGTCCAGATACGCAGTATTTT; cdr3_aa: CASFAPTSPDTQYF
clone_size: NA; j_call: TRBJ2-7; d_call: NA; v_call: TRBV12-3/TRBV12-4; cdr3_nt: TGTGCCAGCAGTTTAACTTCCGGGTCGTGGGGCGAGCAGTACTTC; cdr3_aa: CASSLTSGSWGEQYF
clone_size: many; j_call: TRBJ2-1; d_call: NA; v_call: TRBV7-2; cdr3_nt: TGTGCCAGCAGCTTAGATGTCACGGGCAATGAGCAGTTCTTC; cdr3_aa: CASSLDVTGNEQFF
clone_size: NA; j_call: TRBJ2-3; d_call: TRBD2; v_call: TRBV20-1; cdr3_nt: TGCAGTGCTAAAGCGGGAGGGCCTACAGATACGCAGTATTTT; cdr3_aa: CSAKAGGPTDTQYF
clone_size: NA; j_call: TRBJ2-2; d_call: NA; v_call: TRBV14; cdr3_nt: TGTGCCAGCAGCCAAGTGACCAAAAACACCGGGGAGCTGTTTTTT; cdr3_aa: CASSQVTKNTGELFF
clone_size: NA; j_call: TRBJ1-1; d_call: NA; v_call: TRBV20-1; cdr3_nt: TGCAGTGCTAGAGTGGGTAACATGAACACTGAAGCTTTCTTT; cdr3_aa: CSARVGNMNTEAFF
clone_size: NA; j_call: TRBJ2-3; d_call: NA; v_call: TRBV7-2; cdr3_nt: TGTGCCAGCAGCACTAGCTATGGGGTACACACGCAGTATTTT; cdr3_aa: CASSTSYGVHTQYF
clone_size: NA; j_call: TRBJ2-2; d_call: TRBD2; v_call: TRBV9; cdr3_nt: TGTGCCAGCAGCATCACTAGCGGAGGATCGACCGGGGAGCTGTTTTTT; cdr3_aa: CASSITSGGSTGELFF
clone_size: few; j_call: TRBJ1-4; d_call: NA; v_call: TRBV5-1; cdr3_nt: TGCGCCAGCAGCTTGGGGGCAGGGTATGCTGAAAAACTGTTTTTT; cdr3_aa: CASSLGAGYAEKLFF
clone_size: few; j_call: TRBJ2-5; d_call: NA; v_call: TRBV29-1; cdr3_nt: TGCAGCGTTGAAGGGGGTCGGCAGGAGACCCAGTACTTC; cdr3_aa: CSVEGGRQETQYF
clone_size: NA; j_call: TRBJ1-1; d_call: NA; v_call: TRBV20-1; cdr3_nt: TGCAGTGCCAGAACCCGCAGGGGATGGGACACTGAGGCTTTCTTT; cdr3_aa: CSARTRRGWDTEAFF
clone_size: NA; j_call: TRBJ1-5; d_call: TRBD1; v_call: TRBV20-1; cdr3_nt: TGCAGTGCTAGTGGGACAGGGTATGGACAGCCCCAGCATTTT; cdr3_aa: CSASGTGYGQPQHF
clone_size: NA; j_call: TRBJ2-7; d_call: NA; v_call: TRBV7-2; cdr3_nt: TGTGCCAGCAGCTTTCAGCCGGGCCTCTACGAGCAGTACTTC; cdr3_aa: CASSFQPGLYEQYF
clone_size: NA; j_call: TRBJ2-1; d_call: TRBD2; v_call: TRBV7-6; cdr3_nt: TGTGCCAGCAGCTTATTGATAGCGGGAGGGCCGCGGGAGCAGTTCTTC; cdr3_aa: CASSLLIAGGPREQFF